Given below is one T cell receptor (beta chain) in context. Its matching antigen is unknown. As it was prepared, the TCRbeta library received unique molecular identifiers. TCRdb itself ran the PCR reads through MiXCR, one entry per CDR3 protein. This table holds 95,000 to 150,000 distinct CDR3 sequences, 20% to 25% found once. This sample was included in a study of T-cell reconstitution after alpha-beta-depleted transplantation in children. Study findings and constraints: Fresh T-cell production supplied most of the T-cell counts and diversity seen one year after transplant. Surviving thymic progenitors and recipient T cells were the source of high TCRbeta diversity at day 60 in some patients.

This CDR3 has 18 residues. Germline V lookup: CDR1 SGHAT, CDR2 FQNNGV. V lost 1 base and J lost 5; bases outside the gene matches: 10. This TCR was sampled from a male patient under 10 years old who had a stem cell transplant for chronic granulomatous disease, so the T cells may come from the graft donor. The source material was PBMCs, mostly from graft donor cells, sampled 180 days after TCRalphabeta/CD19-depleted stem cell transplant. J is TRBJ2-1 and V is TRBV11-2; 11 positions match TRBD2. This chain's CDR3 is CASSLGLAGGPAHNEQFF. The CDR3 DNA follows: TGTGCCAGCAGCTTAGGGCTAGCGGGAGGACCCGCGCACAATGAGCAGTTCTTC.